A selection of T cell receptor beta chains follows, all from one sample in a study of T-cell reconstitution after alpha-beta-depleted transplantation in children. TCRdb recomputed calls from the PCR reads with MiXCR, one row per CDR3 protein. Seen here are about 590,000 distinct CDR3 sequences, over 10% observed once, and the top ten hold 2.2%. Material: PBMCs, mostly from graft donor cells, obtained 360 days after TCRalphabeta/CD19-depleted stem cell transplant. Receptors were obtained from a male patient younger than 18 who had a stem cell transplant for acute myeloid leukemia, so the T cells may come from the graft donor. Both conserved end residues are part of each CDR3. A D gene is named only where the DNA matches it firmly. Part of the rows lack a size; the others show once, few, many or a class for expanded clones.

>TRBV19|-|TRBJ2-3|TRBD2
CACGRCRCADTQYF
TGTGCCTGCGGGAGGTGTCGGTGCGCAGATACGCAGTATTTT
>TRBV7-2|-|TRBJ2-5|-
CASSPMEGRTQYF
TGTGCCAGCAGCCCCATGGAGGGGAGGACCCAGTACTTC
>TRBV6-1|few|TRBJ1-2|-
CATIRGVFDGYTF
TGTGCCACAATACGGGGAGTGTTCGATGGCTACACCTTC
>TRBV20-1|few|TRBJ2-7|TRBD2
CSAPERNIAGGTPAGEYF
TGCAGTGCTCCCGAAAGAAATATAGCGGGAGGTACCCCAGCTGGCGAGTACTTC
>TRBV7-3|few|TRBJ2-1|TRBD2
CASSMGLATDLDEQFF
TGTGCCAGCAGCATGGGACTAGCGACCGATCTGGATGAGCAGTTCTTC
>TRBV7-9|few|TRBJ2-3|-
CSSSLVSGGADTQYF
TGTTCCAGCAGCTTAGTTAGCGGTGGCGCAGATACGCAGTATTTT
>TRBV7-9|few|TRBJ2-5|-
CASSLREDALGETQYF
TGTGCCAGCAGCTTAAGGGAGGACGCCCTGGGAGAGACCCAGTACTTC
>TRBV20-1|-|TRBJ2-2|TRBD1
CSARDGGQGYTGELFF
TGCAGTGCTAGAGATGGCGGACAGGGGTACACCGGGGAGCTGTTTTTT
>TRBV29-1|-|TRBJ2-7|TRBD2
CSVEGTRAGVSYEQYF
TGCAGCGTTGAAGGGACACGAGCGGGAGTCTCCTACGAGCAGTACTTC
>TRBV12-3/TRBV12-4|-|TRBJ2-7|-
CASSVQQNSYEQYF
TGTGCCAGCAGTGTTCAACAGAACTCCTACGAGCAGTACTTC
>TRBV7-3|many|TRBJ2-1|TRBD2
CASSLNPLAGGRNEQFF
TGTGCCAGCAGCTTAAACCCCCTAGCGGGAGGGCGGAATGAGCAGTTCTTC
>TRBV29-1|many|TRBJ2-7|TRBD1
CSARQGSSYEQYF
TGCAGCGCCCGACAGGGGAGCTCCTACGAGCAGTACTTC
>TRBV20-1|few|TRBJ1-5|TRBD1
CSAYPGQGANQPQHF
TGCAGTGCTTACCCGGGACAGGGGGCGAATCAGCCCCAGCATTTT
>TRBV5-1|many|TRBJ2-5|TRBD2
CASSILAGEETQYF
TGCGCCAGCAGCATTCTAGCGGGAGAAGAGACCCAGTACTTC
>TRBV7-2|-|TRBJ2-3|-
CASRGEPSNRLYF
TGTGCCAGCAGGGGGGAGCCTAGCAATCGGTTGTATTTT
>TRBV6-5|-|TRBJ2-3|TRBD2
CASSYGGGGTTDTQYF
TGTGCCAGCAGTTACGGTGGGGGGGGGACCACAGATACGCAGTATTTT
>TRBV25-1|-|TRBJ2-1|-
CATRPPKHRYNEQFF
TGTGCCACCCGACCCCCCAAACACCGTTACAATGAGCAGTTCTTC
>TRBV18|-|TRBJ2-6|-
CASSPPLADSASSGANVLTF
TGTGCCAGCTCACCACCTTTAGCGGACAGTGCCTCCTCTGGGGCCAACGTCCTGACTTTC
>TRBV29-1|-|TRBJ2-3|TRBD2
CSVGRLAGVGTDTQYF
TGCAGCGTTGGACGACTAGCGGGAGTGGGCACAGATACGCAGTATTTT
>TRBV6-2/TRBV6-3|-|TRBJ2-1|TRBD2
CASSLAGPEQFF
TGTGCCAGCAGCTTAGCGGGACCAGAGCAGTTCTTC
>TRBV27|few|TRBJ2-7|TRBD2
CASSLGTSKYEQYF
TGTGCCAGCAGTTTAGGGACTAGCAAGTACGAGCAGTACTTC
>TRBV2|few|TRBJ2-7|TRBD1
CASSGDRDEAYEQYF
TGTGCCAGCAGTGGAGACAGGGATGAGGCCTACGAGCAGTACTTC
>TRBV12-3/TRBV12-4|-|TRBJ2-7|TRBD2
CASSFSAGVVPYEQYF
TGTGCCAGCAGTTTTTCGGCGGGAGTGGTCCCCTACGAGCAGTACTTC
>TRBV4-2|-|TRBJ1-4|TRBD1
CASSPGQDATNEKLFF
TGTGCCAGCAGCCCAGGACAGGATGCAACTAATGAAAAACTGTTTTTT
>TRBV20-1|few|TRBJ2-3|-
CSASGSPVDTQYF
TGCAGTGCTAGTGGGTCCCCTGTGGATACGCAGTATTTT
>TRBV6-1|many|TRBJ1-6|TRBD1
CASSRDRAYSPLHF
TGTGCCAGCAGCCGGGACAGGGCCTATTCACCCCTCCACTTT
>TRBV12-3/TRBV12-4|-|TRBJ2-7|-
CASSLARAVEQYF
TGTGCCAGCAGTTTAGCGAGGGCAGTCGAGCAGTACTTC
>TRBV28|-|TRBJ1-2|-
CASSFAGTYGYTF
TGTGCCAGCAGTTTCGCCGGGACTTATGGCTACACCTTC
>TRBV5-6|-|TRBJ2-7|-
CASSLGQHKRYEQYF
TGTGCCAGCAGCCTAGGACAGCACAAACGGTACGAGCAGTACTTC
>TRBV28|few|TRBJ2-7|-
CASSRHEQYF
TGTGCCAGCAGCCGCCACGAGCAGTACTTC
>TRBV11-1|-|TRBJ2-1|TRBD1
CASSPFAGQGVNEQFF
TGTGCCAGCAGCCCTTTCGCGGGACAGGGGGTAAATGAGCAGTTCTTC
>TRBV29-1|many|TRBJ2-7|-
CSAASWGTYEQYF
TGCAGCGCCGCGTCATGGGGGACCTACGAGCAGTACTTC
>TRBV6-4|few|TRBJ2-7|-
CASSELRTAVDYEQYF
TGTGCCAGCAGTGAATTGCGGACAGCCGTCGACTACGAGCAGTACTTC
>TRBV5-1|few|TRBJ2-1|-
CASSLLQGGEQFF
TGCGCCAGCAGCTTGTTACAGGGCGGTGAGCAGTTCTTC
>TRBV5-1|-|TRBJ1-1|-
CASSLGTRVPPEAFF
TGCGCCAGCAGCTTGGGGACAAGAGTACCCCCTGAAGCTTTCTTT
>TRBV20-1|few|TRBJ2-1|-
CSARASAKQFF
TGCAGTGCTAGAGCCTCGGCGAAGCAGTTCTTC
>TRBV6-6|few|TRBJ2-1|-
CASSYFEGGEQFF
TGTGCCAGCAGTTACTTCGAAGGCGGTGAGCAGTTCTTC
>TRBV5-1|-|TRBJ1-1|TRBD1
CASSWDTGGYTEAFF
TGCGCCAGCAGCTGGGATACAGGGGGGTACACTGAAGCTTTCTTT
>TRBV7-3|-|TRBJ2-1|-
CASSLQGTYNEQFF
TGTGCCAGCAGCTTACAGGGGACCTACAATGAGCAGTTCTTC
>TRBV28|-|TRBJ2-7|-
CASSPHVALSYEQYF
TGTGCCAGCAGTCCCCATGTCGCCCTCTCCTACGAGCAGTACTTC
>TRBV28|-|TRBJ1-4|-
CASSLINESITNEKLFF
TGTGCCAGCAGTTTAATAAACGAGAGCATAACTAATGAAAAACTGTTTTTT
>TRBV24-1|few|TRBJ1-5|-
CATSDRQSRGNQPQHF
TGTGCCACCAGTGATAGACAGTCCCGGGGCAATCAGCCCCAGCATTTT
>TRBV28|-|TRBJ2-7|-
CASSSPWGEQYF
TGTGCCAGCAGTTCCCCCTGGGGCGAGCAGTACTTC
>TRBV7-8|many|TRBJ2-1|-
CASSLIAGLYNEQFF
TGTGCCAGCAGCTTAATCGCGGGATTATACAATGAGCAGTTCTTC
>TRBV29-1|many|TRBJ2-5|TRBD2
CSGRLAGVQETQYF
TGCAGCGGCCGACTAGCGGGCGTGCAAGAGACCCAGTACTTC
>TRBV29-1|-|TRBJ2-7|TRBD2
CSALGTSGSTYEQYF
TGCAGCGCTCTCGGTACTAGCGGGAGCACCTACGAGCAGTACTTC